This note documents a single T cell receptor beta chain sequence. The record originates from a study of blood T cell repertoires in COVID-19. Across the whole study: Specimens from acute and convalescent COVID-19 originated in the United States, Italy and Spain.

Methods used by the authors: Nucleated cell number was recorded as an estimate derived from reference gene primer amplification. TCRdb keeps only in-frame clones here, not all; method: immunoSEQ multiplex PCR. V and J calls and clone size are copied from that table; D and trimming were computed from the DNA. The repertoire holds hundreds of thousands of clones, with less than 90% as singletons. The CDR3 consists of 15 residues. V dropped 2 bases and J dropped 6; count of bases not matched to a gene: 5. Germline assignment: CDR1 ENHRY and CDR2 SYGVKD. The source of this sequence is a woman older than 75 with active or convalescent COVID-19. The sequencing sample was made of peripheral blood. The chain is built from TRBV10-3 and TRBJ2-1; 9 bases match TRBD1. CDR3 coding DNA: TGTGCCATCAGTGAGAGGGACAGGGAAGGCAATGAGCAGTTCTTC. It yields the protein CAISERDREGNEQFF.